This is a list of T cell receptor beta chains from one sample in a study of T cells in Graves' hyperthyroidism and ophthalmopathy. MiXCR, run by TCRdb on the multiplex PCR reads, gives a single entry per CDR3 protein. This sample yields about 610,000 distinct CDR3 sequences, of which approximately 14% are seen a single time; roughly 4.3% belongs to the top ten. The sequencing input was blood. The origin of the receptors is a woman in her forties with Graves' ophthalmopathy. The CDR3 runs from the conserved cysteine through the conserved F or W. The D gene is left open where the match is weak. A row's size may be missing; if present it is once, few, many or a size class.

clone size	V gene	J gene	D gene	CDR3 DNA	CDR3 protein
many	TRBV10-1	TRBJ2-2	NA	TGCGCCAGCGGGACATCGAACACCGGGGAGCTGTTTTTT	CASGTSNTGELFF
many	TRBV5-1	TRBJ1-2	NA	TGCGCCAGCAGTTTCGCCGGCACCTATGGCTACACCTTC	CASSFAGTYGYTF
NA	TRBV15	TRBJ2-6	NA	TGTGCCACCAGCCGCGGCGCGAGCTCTGGGGCCAACGTCCTGACTTTC	CATSRGASSGANVLTF
many	TRBV12-3/TRBV12-4	TRBJ2-7	NA	TGTGCCAGCAGTTTAAACCTGGGAACCAACGAGCAGTACTTC	CASSLNLGTNEQYF
NA	TRBV15	TRBJ2-7	NA	TGTGCCACCAGCAGAGATGGGTCGTCCTCCTACGAGCAGTACTTC	CATSRDGSSSYEQYF
many	TRBV2	TRBJ2-7	TRBD2	TGTGCCAGCGTAGGGACTAGCTCCTACGAGCAGTACTTC	CASVGTSSYEQYF
NA	TRBV12-3/TRBV12-4	TRBJ1-5	TRBD1	TGTGCCAGCAGAGACAGGGGGAAAGAGCCCCAGCATTTT	CASRDRGKEPQHF
NA	TRBV27	TRBJ1-5	TRBD1	TGTGCCAGCAGTTTCGCAGGGGGACATCAGCCCCAGCATTTT	CASSFAGGHQPQHF
many	TRBV4-2	TRBJ2-7	TRBD2	TGTGCCAGCAGCCAGGGGAGTTCGAGGGAGGGCTTCTACGAGCAGTACTTC	CASSQGSSREGFYEQYF
NA	TRBV28	TRBJ2-2	TRBD1	TGTGCCAGCAGACCTGACAGGGGAGGTAACACCGGGGAGCTGTTTTTT	CASRPDRGGNTGELFF
many	TRBV28	TRBJ2-2	TRBD1	TGTGCCAGTAGACAGGGGTGGACCGGGGAGCTGTTTTTT	CASRQGWTGELFF
few	TRBV28	TRBJ1-1	NA	TGTGCCAGTGAGTACGACACTGAAGCTTTCTTT	CASEYDTEAFF
many	TRBV11-1	TRBJ2-3	NA	TGTGCCAGCACCCTACAGCGGACAGATACGCAGTATTTT	CASTLQRTDTQYF
NA	TRBV6-5	TRBJ1-1	NA	TGTGCCAGCAGTTACTTACCTAACACTGAAGCTTTCTTT	CASSYLPNTEAFF
many	TRBV6-5	TRBJ2-5	NA	TGTGCCAGCAGTTACTTGGTGGGAGAGACCCAGTACTTC	CASSYLVGETQYF
many	TRBV27	TRBJ1-5	TRBD1	TGTGCCAGCAGTCAACTAAAGACAGGGTGGTGGGGGGATCAGCCCCAGCATTTT	CASSQLKTGWWGDQPQHF
many	TRBV10-3	TRBJ1-1	TRBD1	TGTGCCATCAGTGACTCGACAGGGGAGGCTTTCTTT	CAISDSTGEAFF
NA	TRBV29-1	TRBJ2-3	NA	TGCAGCGTTGGGGAAGATACGCAGTATTTT	CSVGEDTQYF